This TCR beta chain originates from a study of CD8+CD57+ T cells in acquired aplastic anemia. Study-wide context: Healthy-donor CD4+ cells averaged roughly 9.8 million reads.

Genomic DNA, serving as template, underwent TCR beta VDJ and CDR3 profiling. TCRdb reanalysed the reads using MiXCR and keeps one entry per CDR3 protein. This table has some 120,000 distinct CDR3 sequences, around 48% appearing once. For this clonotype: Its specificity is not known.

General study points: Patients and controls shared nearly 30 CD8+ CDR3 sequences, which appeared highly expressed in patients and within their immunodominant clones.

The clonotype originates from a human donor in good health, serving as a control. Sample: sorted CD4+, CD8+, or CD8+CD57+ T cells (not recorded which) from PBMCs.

CDR3 sequence: CASAKQLDGYTF. CDR3 sequence (DNA): TGTGCCAGTGCGAAACAGCTTGATGGCTACACCTTC. The J gene is TRBJ1-2, the V gene TRBV19; no reliable D call. The CDR3 extends over 12 amino acids. V lost 8 bases and J 6 bases, leaving 13 bases between the germline ends. Per germline, CDR1 LNHDA and CDR2 SQIVND (reference sequence).